These 30 T cell receptor beta chains share one sample of origin, sequenced in a study of early T cells in non-severe SARS-CoV-2 infection. TCRdb reanalysed the 5' RACE reads using MiXCR and keeps one entry per CDR3 protein. In the table there are 84,000 or so distinct CDR3 sequences, 9.5% to 13% of which are singletons. Sequences were obtained from whole blood. These TCRs come from an adult who was a healthcare worker with PCR-confirmed SARS-CoV-2 infection or an uninfected control (not recorded which).

This clonotype occurred a few times. The chain is built from TRBV20-1 and TRBJ2-3; the D call may be TRBD1 or TRBD2 (5 bases each). CDR3 length equals 14 residues. Germline loops: CDR1 DFQATT, CDR2 SNEGSKA (reference sequence). V lost 2 bases to trimming and J lost 1 base, with 10 bases between them. The CDR3 DNA is TGCAGTGCTAGAAGTGGGGACCGCACAGATACGCAGTATTTT. Amino acids: CSARSGDRTDTQYF.

In its sample, this clonotype was seen a few times. J is TRBJ2-1 and V is TRBV15; 8 positions agree with TRBD1. J was trimmed by 3 bases and V by 5 bases; bases with no gene match: 6. From germline, CDR1 is LNHNV and CDR2 YYDKDF (reference sequence). The length of the CDR3 is 15 residues. CDR3 sequence: CATSVDRASYNEQFF. CDR3 sequence (DNA): TGTGCCACCAGCGTGGACAGGGCGAGCTACAATGAGCAGTTCTTC.

Only one count was recorded for this clonotype. V is TRBV25-1 and J is TRBJ2-1, with D maybe TRBD2 (6 bases). The CDR3 has 17 amino acids. V dropped 0 bases and J dropped 6 bases, with 18 bases sitting between them. CDR1 and CDR2 (germline): MGHDK, SYGVNS. CDR3 DNA: TGTGCCAGCAGTGAATACCTAATCGGACTGGGAGGCAATGAGCAGTTCTTC. It encodes CASSEYLIGLGGNEQFF.

This chain connects TRBV7-2 to TRBJ2-2; 10 bases are a match to TRBD2. Germline V gives CDR1 SGHTA, CDR2 FQGNSA. This CDR3 spans 16 amino acids. V shed 6 bases and J 5 bases; nucleotides not matched to a gene: 9. CDR3 in DNA: TGTGCCAGCAGGGATCCGGGACTAGCGAGAACCGGGGAGCTGTTTTTT. It translates to CASRDPGLARTGELFF.

This clonotype was recorded at least ten times. As DNA, the CDR3 is TGTGCCAGCAGCTCCCAGCCTAGCGGGGGAGCAGATACGCAGTATTTT. It translates to CASSSQPSGGADTQYF. The chain employs TRBV11-2 and TRBJ2-3; TRBD2 aligns across 10 bases. This CDR3 comprises 16 residues. The V and J ends lost 4 bases and 4 bases, in that order; junction bases with no gene match: 8. The germline CDR1 and CDR2 sequences are SGHAT and FQNNGV.

This clonotype has just a few counts. This rearrangement joins TRBV7-3 to TRBJ1-5; D perhaps matches TRBD1 (5 bases). The CDR3 runs 13 residues. Trimming left V 4 bases short and J 3 bases short, with 7 bases between. Per germline, CDR1 SGHTA and CDR2 FQGTGA. Here the CDR3 DNA reads TGTGCCAGCAGCTGGGGCCTCAATCAGCCCCAGCATTTT. This translates into CASSWGLNQPQHF.

This sequence joins TRBV28 and TRBJ2-2; D is possibly TRBD1 (5 bases). Trimming pared 8 bases from V and 0 bases from J, leaving 10 bases between. The CDR3 runs to 14 residues. Germline CDR1 reads MDHEN; CDR2 reads SYDVKM. The chain's CDR3 is CASLQGANTGELFF. DNA for the CDR3: TGTGCCAGCCTGCAGGGCGCGAACACCGGGGAGCTGTTTTTT.

This clonotype has more than one count but fewer than ten. This rearrangement joins TRBV5-8 to TRBJ2-1; perhaps TRBD2 as D (6 bases). This CDR3 is 15 amino acids long. V gave up 1 base and J gave up 3 bases, with 11 bases separating them. Germline values: CDR1 SGHTS, CDR2 YDEGEE. The CDR3 loop is CASSLLLALYNEQFF. The CDR3 DNA reads as TGTGCCAGCAGCTTGTTACTAGCTCTCTACAATGAGCAGTTCTTC. Full variable domain (remainder filled in from reference TRBV5-8 and TRBJ2-1): EAGVTQSPTHLIKTRGQQATLRCSPISGHTSVYWYQQALGLGLQFLLWYDEGEERNRGNFPPRFSGRQFPNYSSELNVNALELEDSALYLCASSLLLALYNEQFFGPGTRLTVL.

This clonotype was observed a handful of times. At one end, the junction sequence differs from germline, possibly due to a read error. This rearrangement joins TRBV7-7 to TRBJ2-3, with TRBD2 identical over 10 bases. This CDR3 contains 15 residues. Germline CDR1 and CDR2: SSHAT and FNYEAQ (reference sequence). The CDR3 region is CASSLLAGGGDTQYF. In DNA form, the CDR3 reads TGTGCTAGCAGCCTATTAGCGGGGGGCGGAGATACGCAGTATTTT.

This clonotype was detected only a few times. The chain has TRBV3-1 and TRBJ2-7; D gene ambiguous. The CDR3 has 13 amino acids. V lost 4 bases to trimming and J lost 2 bases, with 9 bases between them. Germline V gene data show CDR1 as LGHDT and CDR2 as YNNKEL (reference sequence). CDR3 in amino acids: CASSRGVTYEQYF. The CDR3 nucleotides read TGTGCCAGCAGCCGTGGGGTCACCTACGAGCAGTACTTC.

The chain joins TRBV25-1 to TRBJ1-6; D remains unclear. V lost 4 bases and J lost 5, with 6 bases in between. The CDR3 sequence is 13 residues long. Germline V gene lookup returns CDR1 MGHDK and CDR2 SYGVNS. CDR3 region: CASSANNNSPLHF. Written as DNA, the CDR3 is TGTGCCAGCAGTGCAAACAATAATTCACCCCTCCACTTT.

Only a few counts were recorded for this clonotype. This chain links TRBV28 with TRBJ2-5, with a weak D call TRBD1 (7 bases). This CDR3 spans 18 amino acids. V was cut by 5 bases and J by 1 base, with 23 bases left in between. CDR1 MDHEN and CDR2 SYDVKM come from the germline V gene. The CDR3 is CASSLRRRVRDSQETQYF. In nucleotides, the CDR3 is TGTGCCAGCAGTCTAAGGCGCCGCGTGCGGGACAGCCAAGAGACCCAGTACTTC.

The sample holds a few counts of this clonotype. This sequence joins TRBV20-1 and TRBJ2-2; D possibly matches TRBD1 or TRBD2 (5 bases each). The CDR3 is 15 amino acids. Germline V lookup: CDR1 DFQATT, CDR2 SNEGSKA (reference sequence). The ends were cut back, 2 bases at V and 5 bases at J, with 15 bases in the middle. In nucleotides, the CDR3 is TGCAGTGCTAGACCAGGCAGGGACCAGACCGGGGAGCTGTTTTTT. Translation: CSARPGRDQTGELFF.

This clonotype was detected a few times. The V and J genes are TRBV5-1 and TRBJ2-7; TRBD1 matches 10 bases. This CDR3 region has 14 residues. CDR1 and CDR2 (germline): SGHRS, YFSETQ. The V segment lost 4 bases and the J segment 7 bases; nucleotides outside the gene matches: 8. In DNA form, the CDR3 reads TGCGCCAGCAGCCTTCGACAGGGGGCGATGGAGCAGTACTTC. Translated: CASSLRQGAMEQYF.

V usage is TRBV5-6 and J usage is TRBJ1-1; D is perhaps TRBD1 (5 bases). Germline V gives CDR1 SGHDT, CDR2 YYEEEE. The CDR3 length is 15 residues. V lost 3 bases and J 5 bases, leaving 17 bases between the germline ends. The CDR3 bases are TGTGCCAGCAGCTACGGGACCTCGAGGGTTACTGAAGCTTTCTTT. Translating it yields CASSYGTSRVTEAFF.

This chain links TRBV7-3 with TRBJ2-2, with D unresolved. This CDR3 spans 13 amino acids. The V and J ends lost 6 bases and 0 bases respectively, with 5 bases between them. CDR1 and CDR2 (germline): SGHTA, FQGTGA. The CDR3 is CASRSPNTGELFF. The CDR3 DNA reads TGTGCCAGCAGGAGTCCGAACACCGGGGAGCTGTTTTTT.

This clonotype has a count of ten or more. This sequence joins TRBV5-1 and TRBJ1-2, with D perhaps matching TRBD1 (5 bases). This CDR3 spans 14 amino acids. CDR1 is SGHRS and CDR2 is YFSETQ in the germline V gene. Trimming took off 4 bases at V and 2 bases at J, with 12 bases between the two ends. This CDR3 is CASSQGRANYGYTF. The DNA for the CDR3 is TGCGCCAGCAGCCAGGGACGGGCCAACTATGGCTACACCTTC.

This clonotype was seen only a few times. The chain has TRBV18 and TRBJ2-1; 9 nucleotides agree with TRBD1. Germline V lookup: CDR1 KGHSH, CDR2 LQKENI. The CDR3 is made up of 16 amino acids. After removal of 1 base from V and 0 bases from J, the junction contained 1 base not matched to a gene. The CDR3 sequence is CASSPRQGDSYNEQFF. The CDR3 DNA is TGTGCCAGCTCACCACGACAGGGGGACTCCTACAATGAGCAGTTCTTC. Full variable domain (remainder filled in from reference TRBV18 and TRBJ2-1): NAGVMQNPRHLVRRRGQEARLRCSPMKGHSHVYWYRQLPEEGLKFMVYLQKENIIDESGMPKERFSAEFPKEGPSILRIQQVVRGDSAAYFCASSPRQGDSYNEQFFGPGTRLTVL.

The rearrangement links TRBV6-5 to TRBJ1-4; D possibly corresponds to TRBD1 (5 bases). The V gene's germline CDR1 is MNHEY and CDR2 SVGAGI. The CDR3 runs 16 residues. V lost 8 bases and J lost 8, with 24 bases in between. DNA for the CDR3: TGTGCCAGCGGCTCCGGGACGAAGACATTTAACGAAAAACTGTTTTTT. It is translated as CASGSGTKTFNEKLFF.

The chain employs TRBV3-1 and TRBJ2-5, with a weak D call TRBD1 (5 bases). The V end lost 3 bases, the J end lost 5 bases, and 16 bases lay between the germline ends. The CDR3 is made up of 15 amino acids. The germline gives CDR1 LGHDT, CDR2 YNNKEL (reference sequence). DNA of the CDR3: TGTGCCAGCAGCCAGGGCAGGGTGTTGGAGGAGACCCAGTACTTC. Translating gives CASSQGRVLEETQYF.

This sequence joins TRBV18 and TRBJ1-4, with 8 bases that match TRBD1. Germline values: CDR1 KGHSH, CDR2 LQKENI. Trimming at V came to 1 base and at J to 8 bases, leaving 9 bases not matched to a gene. The CDR3 contains 16 residues. The chain's CDR3 is CASSPLAGGREEKLFF. The DNA of the CDR3 is TGTGCCAGCTCACCACTGGCAGGGGGCCGGGAAGAAAAACTGTTTTTT.

This clonotype was detected ten times or more. V and J are TRBV9 and TRBJ2-1; the D call may be TRBD1 or TRBD2 (6 bases each). The germline V and J ends were trimmed by 2 bases and 9 bases, with 18 bases remaining between them. CDR1 and CDR2 from the germline V gene are SGDLS and YYNGEE. CDR3 length: 15 amino acids. CDR3 residues: CASSVGGRYVGEQFF. The CDR3, as DNA: TGTGCCAGCAGCGTCGGGGGCAGGTATGTGGGTGAGCAGTTCTTC. Together with reference TRBV9 and TRBJ2-1, the CDR3 gives the full variable domain: DSGVTQTPKHLITATGQRVTLRCSPRSGDLSVYWYQQSLDQGLQFLIQYYNGEERAKGNILERFSAQQFPDLHSELNLSSLELGDSALYFCASSVGGRYVGEQFFGPGTRLTVL.

This clonotype was seen only a few times. This chain uses TRBV29-1 with TRBJ2-2, with unresolved D. Looked up from germline, CDR1 is SQVTM and CDR2 is ANQGSEA. Trimming cost V 4 bases and J 0 bases, with 6 bases left between them. The CDR3 runs to 13 residues. DNA of the CDR3: TGCAGCGTTGGGGCCTCGAACACCGGGGAGCTGTTTTTT. Residues: CSVGASNTGELFF.

This clonotype was recorded at least ten times. The DNA for the CDR3 is TGCGCCAGCAGCCTGAGTCGTTCTGGCGCCATCGCCTACGAGCAGTACTTC. Protein: CASSLSRSGAIAYEQYF. The chain has TRBV5-1 and TRBJ2-7; D unclear. This CDR3 spans 17 amino acids. Germline assignment: CDR1 SGHRS and CDR2 YFSETQ. V was trimmed by 4 bases and J by 2 bases, leaving 22 bases between them.

This clonotype was detected ten times or more. This chain uses TRBV6-1 with TRBJ2-3; D not resolved. Trimming shortened V by 6 bases and J by 0 bases, and 19 bases separated the two germline ends. This CDR3 is built from 17 residues. Germline CDR1 and CDR2: MNHNS and SASEGT. The CDR3 DNA is TGTGCCAGCAGAGGCACCTCGAGGTCTTCTAGCACAGATACGCAGTATTTT. As protein: CASRGTSRSSSTDTQYF.

At least ten counts were recorded for this clonotype. The chain links TRBV5-1 to TRBJ2-5; D call uncertain. Germline assignment: CDR1 SGHRS and CDR2 YFSETQ. V dropped 3 bases and J dropped 1 base, with 7 bases sitting between them. CDR3 length: 13 amino acids. In DNA, the CDR3 is TGCGCCAGCAGCTCGCAGGTCCAAGAGACCCAGTACTTC. This codes for CASSSQVQETQYF.

This clonotype was found many times. At one boundary the junction diverges from the germline segment, which might be a read error. The chain joins TRBV29-1 to TRBJ1-2, with unresolved D. Germline V CDR1 and CDR2: SQVTM, ANQGSEA. There are 11 residues in the CDR3. The CDR3, as DNA: TGCAGCGTTGACGTCGACGAAGGGCCCGGATTC. Its translation is CSVDVDEGPGF.

This clonotype appeared many times. The chain is built from TRBV3-1 and TRBJ2-7; D is uncertain. The germline V gene encodes CDR1 LGHDT and CDR2 YNNKEL (reference sequence). There are 15 residues in the CDR3. V lost 5 bases and J 5 bases, leaving 19 bases between the germline ends. CDR3 sequence (DNA): TGTGCCAGCAGCGGACGTCTACATAATACCAACGAGCAGTACTTC. Translation gives CASSGRLHNTNEQYF.

This clonotype was detected many times. The rearrangement uses TRBV20-1 and TRBJ1-5, with 10 bases fitting TRBD1. The CDR3 spans 14 residues. Per the germline V gene, CDR1 is DFQATT and CDR2 is SNEGSKA (reference sequence). V was clipped by 1 base and J by 11 bases; unmatched bases: 8. CDR3 DNA sequence: TGCAGTGCTAGAGGGGACAGGGGCACTTCGACCCAGCATTTT. It yields the protein CSARGDRGTSTQHF.

The CDR3 loop is CASSSPQGTNSPLHF. Here the CDR3 DNA reads TGTGCCAGCAGCTCCCCACAGGGTACGAATTCACCCCTCCACTTT. The gene calls are TRBV7-2 and TRBJ1-6; D perhaps matches TRBD1 (6 bases). In germline, CDR1 is SGHTA, CDR2 FQGNSA. CDR3 length equals 15 residues. Trimming took off 4 bases at V and 7 bases at J, with 14 bases between the two ends.